The T cell receptor (beta chain) under discussion was sequenced for a study of blood T cell repertoires in COVID-19. Study summary: Donors in the United States, Italy and Spain gave samples during acute or convalescent COVID-19. T cells, B-cell-depleted T cells, or PBMCs supplied cDNA or gDNA.

The CDR3 is made up of 16 amino acids. The trim removed 2 bases at V and 2 bases at J, leaving 3 bases unmatched. Original data processing: Reference gene primer amplification gave nucleated cell count estimates. Libraries were prepared by immunoSEQ multiplex PCR; TCRdb keeps only in-frame clonotypes and omits some of them. The V and J calls and clone size come from that table; D and trimming were worked out from the DNA. Here the sample spans 55,000 to 70,000 clones, around 87% being singletons. The clonotype was recovered from a man aged 55-75 years with active or convalescent COVID-19. The chain uses TRBV23-1 and TRBJ2-1, with 10 nucleotides matching TRBD1. TRBV23-1 carries the ORF label, with uncertain function. The sample was peripheral blood. The CDR3 sequence is CASSQPGQGTYNEQFF. The CDR3 nucleotides are TGCGCCAGCAGTCAACCGGGACAGGGGACCTACAATGAGCAGTTCTTC.